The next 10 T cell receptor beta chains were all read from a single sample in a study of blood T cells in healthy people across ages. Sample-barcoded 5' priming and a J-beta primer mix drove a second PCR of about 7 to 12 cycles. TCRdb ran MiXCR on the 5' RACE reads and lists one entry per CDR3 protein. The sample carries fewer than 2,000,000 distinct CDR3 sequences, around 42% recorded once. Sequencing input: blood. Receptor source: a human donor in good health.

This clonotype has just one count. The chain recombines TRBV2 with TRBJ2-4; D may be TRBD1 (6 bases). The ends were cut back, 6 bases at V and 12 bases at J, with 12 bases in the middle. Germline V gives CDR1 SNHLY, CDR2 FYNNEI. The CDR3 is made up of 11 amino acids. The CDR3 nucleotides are TGTGCCAGCAGGATGACAGGTTATCAGTACTTC. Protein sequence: CASRMTGYQYF.

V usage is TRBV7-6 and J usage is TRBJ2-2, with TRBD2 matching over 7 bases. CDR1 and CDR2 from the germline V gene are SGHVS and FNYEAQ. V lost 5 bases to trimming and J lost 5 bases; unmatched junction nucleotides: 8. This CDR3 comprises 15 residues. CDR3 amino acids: CASSLGGGVTGELFF. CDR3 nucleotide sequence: TGTGCCAGCAGCCTCGGGGGAGGGGTTACCGGGGAGCTGTTTTTT.

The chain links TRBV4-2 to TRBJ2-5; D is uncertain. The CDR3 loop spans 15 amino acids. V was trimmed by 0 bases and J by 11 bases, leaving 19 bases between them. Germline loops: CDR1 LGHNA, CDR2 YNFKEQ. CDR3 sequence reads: CASSQEVWLLDEQYF. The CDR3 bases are TGTGCCAGCAGCCAAGAAGTTTGGCTACTCGATGAGCAGTACTTC.

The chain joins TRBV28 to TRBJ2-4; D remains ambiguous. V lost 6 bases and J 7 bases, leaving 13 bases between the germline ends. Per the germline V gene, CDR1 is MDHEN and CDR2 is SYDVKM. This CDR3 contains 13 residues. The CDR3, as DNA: TGTGCCAGCAGAAGGAATCTCGGGAACATTCAGTACTTC. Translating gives CASRRNLGNIQYF.

In DNA, the CDR3 is TGTGCCAGCAGCAAGGCTAGCGGGGGGGCCAATGAGCAGTTCTTC. Translation gives CASSKASGGANEQFF. The chain recombines TRBV12-3 or TRBV12-4 with TRBJ2-1, with 12 nucleotides matching TRBD2. Trimming took 6 bases from V and 6 from J; bases not matched to a gene: 6. This CDR3 is 15 amino acids long.

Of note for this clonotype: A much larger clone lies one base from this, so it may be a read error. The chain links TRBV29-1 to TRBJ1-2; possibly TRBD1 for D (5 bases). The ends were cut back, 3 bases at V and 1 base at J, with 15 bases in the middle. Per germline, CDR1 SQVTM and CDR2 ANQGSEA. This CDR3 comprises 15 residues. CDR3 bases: TGCAGCGTTGATAGCAGCGGGACGTTTAACTATGGCTACACCTTC. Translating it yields CSVDSSGTFNYGYTF.

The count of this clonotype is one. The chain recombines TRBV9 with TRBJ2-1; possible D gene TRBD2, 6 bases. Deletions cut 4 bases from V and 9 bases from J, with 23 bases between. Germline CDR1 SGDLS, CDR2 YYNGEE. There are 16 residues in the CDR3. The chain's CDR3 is CASSFRLGAAFSEQFF. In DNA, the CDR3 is TGTGCCAGCAGCTTTAGACTAGGGGCGGCGTTCAGTGAGCAGTTCTTC.

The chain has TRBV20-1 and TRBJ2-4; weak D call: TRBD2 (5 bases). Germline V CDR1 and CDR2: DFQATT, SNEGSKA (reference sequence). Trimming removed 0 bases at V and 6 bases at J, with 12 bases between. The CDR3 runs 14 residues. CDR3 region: CSARDERQPNIQYF. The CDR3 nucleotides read TGCAGTGCTAGAGACGAGCGGCAGCCAAACATTCAGTACTTC.

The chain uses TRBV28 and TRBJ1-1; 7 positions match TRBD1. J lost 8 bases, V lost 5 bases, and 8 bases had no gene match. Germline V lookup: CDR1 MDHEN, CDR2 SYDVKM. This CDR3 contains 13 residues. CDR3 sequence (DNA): TGTGCCAGCAGTCCCGGGACAGCAGACGAAGCTTTCTTT. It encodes CASSPGTADEAFF.

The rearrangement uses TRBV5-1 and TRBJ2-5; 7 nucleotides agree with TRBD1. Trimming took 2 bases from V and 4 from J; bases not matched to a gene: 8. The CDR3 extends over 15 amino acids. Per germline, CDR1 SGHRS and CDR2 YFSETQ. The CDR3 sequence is CASSFEGGVPETQYF. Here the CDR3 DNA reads TGCGCCAGCAGCTTTGAAGGGGGCGTCCCAGAGACCCAGTACTTC.